These 10 T cell receptor beta chains were all obtained from the same sample, sequenced in a study of blood T cell repertoires in COVID-19. Assay: immunoSEQ multiplex PCR; the TCRdb copy retains only in-frame clones and omits some. The sample yields about 100,000 clones, roughly four fifths seen once. Material for sequencing was peripheral blood. Receptors originate from a man in his sixties with acute or convalescent COVID-19.

The gene calls are TRBV21-1 and TRBJ2-7; whether TRBD1, the table's D call, matches the DNA was not checked. TRBV21-1 is a known pseudogene. The CDR3 loop spans 16 amino acids. The CDR3 loop is CASSKANYSYSYEQYF. CDR3 nucleotide sequence: TGTGCCAGCAGCAAAGCGAATTACAGTTACTCCTACGAGCAGTACTTC.

The chain recombines TRBV11-2 with TRBJ2-7, with 10 bases that match TRBD2. Germline CDR1 and CDR2: SGHAT and FQNNGV. The CDR3 totals 16 residues. Trimming at V came to 5 bases and at J to 3 bases, leaving 10 bases not matched to a gene. The CDR3 spells CASSPTLTSGIYEQYF. CDR3 nucleotides: TGTGCCAGCAGCCCCACCCTCACTAGCGGGATCTACGAGCAGTACTTC.

The rearrangement links TRBV7-3 to TRBJ1-3; a possible D gene is TRBD1 (6 bases). Looked up from germline, CDR1 is SGHTA and CDR2 is FQGTGA. Trimming stripped 4 bases from V and 1 base from J, with 8 bases between. The CDR3 is 14 amino acids. The CDR3 loop is CASSYTGSGNTIYF. CDR3 DNA: TGTGCCAGCAGCTACACAGGGTCTGGAAACACCATATATTTT.

The chain employs TRBV11-2 and TRBJ2-5; 9 bases align to TRBD2. The CDR3 is 14 amino acids. With 5 bases clipped from V and 8 bases from J, the junction kept 9 bases outside the gene matches. CDR1 and CDR2 from the germline V gene are SGHAT and FQNNGV. This chain's CDR3 is CASSGSGGGATQYF. DNA of the CDR3: TGTGCCAGCAGCGGGAGCGGCGGGGGGGCCACCCAGTACTTC.

The chain is built from TRBV25-1 and TRBJ2-2, with 13 nucleotides matching TRBD2. The CDR3 totals 17 residues. The V gene end was trimmed by 1 base and the J gene end by 7 bases; junction bases not matched to a gene: 6. CDR1 is MGHDK and CDR2 is SYGVNS in the germline V gene. This CDR3 is CASSESGTSGMGGELFF. The CDR3 bases are TGTGCCAGCAGTGAATCCGGGACTAGCGGGATGGGCGGGGAGCTGTTTTTT.

This rearrangement joins TRBV6-5 to TRBJ2-5, with D tentatively TRBD2 (7 bases). Germline V CDR1 and CDR2: MNHEY, SVGAGI. The germline V and J ends were trimmed by 6 bases and 1 base, with 12 bases remaining between them. The CDR3 has 14 amino acids. CDR3 amino acids: CASREGGTQETQYF. CDR3 sequence (DNA): TGTGCCAGCAGGGAGGGGGGGACCCAAGAGACCCAGTACTTC.

J is TRBJ1-1 and V is TRBV10-3; the D is unclear. This CDR3 is 14 amino acids long. V lost 3 bases, J lost 5 bases, and 13 bases lay in between. From germline, CDR1 is ENHRY and CDR2 SYGVKD. The CDR3 DNA sequence: TGTGCCATCAGTGACAGGATCAATGTAACTGAAGCTTTCTTT. Its protein product is CAISDRINVTEAFF.

The chain couples TRBV11-2 to TRBJ2-4, with 7 bases that match TRBD1. Germline CDR1 and CDR2: SGHAT and FQNNGV. The V segment lost 4 bases and the J segment 4 bases; nucleotides outside the gene matches: 10. CDR3 length: 16 amino acids. CDR3 loop: CASSSLWTGSKNIQYF. As DNA, the CDR3 is TGTGCCAGCAGCTCCCTCTGGACAGGTTCTAAAAACATTCAGTACTTC.

In DNA form, the CDR3 reads TGTGCCAGCAGTTACGGCCGACGGCGGAAGAACACTGAAGCTTTCTTT. Protein product: CASSYGRRRKNTEAFF. This chain joins TRBV6-6 and TRBJ1-1; D remains ambiguous. The CDR3 has 16 residues. V was shortened by 2 bases and J by 1 base, with 14 bases between the two germline ends. The germline V gene encodes CDR1 MNHNY and CDR2 SVGAGI (reference sequence).

This clone was recorded once. The chain is built from TRBV19 and TRBJ1-2; 9 nucleotides agree with TRBD1. J lost 4 bases, V lost 9 bases, and 6 bases had no gene match. This CDR3 region has 13 residues. The germline V gene has CDR1 LNHDA and CDR2 SQIVND (reference sequence). CDR3 sequence reads: CASSRDRAYGYTF. DNA for the CDR3: TGTGCCAGCTCCCGGGACAGGGCCTATGGCTACACCTTC.